This entry lists 26 T cell receptor beta chains sequenced from one sample in a study of blood T cell repertoires in COVID-19. Generated by immunoSEQ multiplex PCR, the TCRdb table keeps only in-frame clones and is missing some. The repertoire includes roughly 70,000 clones, about nine tenths of them detected once, and about 6% sits in the top ten. Sequencing input: peripheral blood. These receptors were taken from a woman aged 70-85 years with acute or convalescent COVID-19.

This chain uses TRBV24-1 with TRBJ2-5; weak D call: TRBD1 (5 bases). The CDR3 runs to 16 residues. Germline CDR1 and CDR2: KGHDR and SFDVKD. V lost 7 bases to trimming and J lost 5 bases, with 22 bases between them. CDR3 DNA: TGTGCCACCAGCGACGGACAAGGCCGGTACGGGGAGACCCAGTACTTC. It is translated as CATSDGQGRYGETQYF.

This clone was seen once. The chain links TRBV7-2 to TRBJ2-7; 7 bases fit TRBD1. CDR1 and CDR2 from the germline V gene are SGHTA and FQGNSA. CDR3 length equals 14 residues. V lost 5 bases to trimming and J lost 0 bases; unmatched junction nucleotides: 4. The CDR3 region is CASSPRQGSYEQYF. In DNA, the CDR3 is TGTGCCAGCAGCCCTCGACAGGGCTCCTACGAGCAGTACTTC.

This rearrangement joins TRBV6-2 or TRBV6-3 to TRBJ1-1; 10 bases line up with TRBD1. Germline loops: CDR1 MNHEY, CDR2 SVGEGT. V gave up 0 bases and J gave up 11 bases; unmatched junction bases: 12. The CDR3 consists of 16 residues. The CDR3 loop is CASSYSTGQGKWWAFF. The CDR3 DNA follows: TGTGCCAGCAGTTACTCGACGGGACAGGGGAAGTGGTGGGCTTTCTTT.

The CDR3 spells CASSFNTLSTEAFF. The DNA of the CDR3 is TGCGCCAGCAGCTTCAATACTTTATCCACTGAAGCTTTCTTT. The gene calls are TRBV5-1 and TRBJ1-1; D gene unclear. The germline gives CDR1 SGHRS, CDR2 YFSETQ. The CDR3 has 14 amino acids. Trimming stripped 2 bases from V and 4 bases from J, with 12 bases between.

The chain is built from TRBV7-2 and TRBJ2-3, with TRBD2 matching 7 bases. This CDR3 is built from 15 residues. V lost 5 bases to trimming and J lost 3 bases; unmatched junction nucleotides: 8. Germline V CDR1 and CDR2: SGHTA, FQGNSA. The CDR3 nucleotides are TGTGCCAGCAGCCAGCCTAGCGGCTATACAGATACGCAGTATTTT. Protein sequence: CASSQPSGYTDTQYF.

This clone was detected only once. This chain links TRBV11-2 with TRBJ2-1, with 9 bases lining up with TRBD2. The CDR3 extends over 13 amino acids. V was pared by 6 bases and J by 8 bases, with 5 bases of the junction left unmatched. Germline V gives CDR1 SGHAT, CDR2 FQNNGV. CDR3: CASRTSGRHEQFF. CDR3 DNA: TGTGCCAGCAGGACTAGCGGTCGACATGAGCAGTTCTTC.

This clone was observed a handful of times. The junction shows a germline mismatch at one end, possibly a read error. This CDR3 reads CASSSTTRRADAFF. CDR3 DNA sequence: TGTGCCAGCAGCTCTACAACACGGAGGGCTGACGCTTTCTTT. This chain connects TRBV11-2 to TRBJ1-1, with D uncertain. Per the germline V gene, CDR1 is SGHAT and CDR2 is FQNNGV. This CDR3 has 14 residues. The entire variable domain, with the rest obtained from reference TRBV11-2 and TRBJ1-1, is as follows: EAGVAQSPRYKIIEKRQSVAFWCNPISGHATLYWYQQILGQGPKLLIQFQNNGVVDDSQLPKDRFSAERLKGVDSTLKIQPAKLEDSAVYLCASSSTTRRADAFFGQGTRLTVV.

The J gene is TRBJ2-1, the V gene TRBV30; TRBD2 aligns across 12 bases. Losses at the gene ends were 0 bases for V and 6 bases for J; bases not matched to a gene: 18. Germline V CDR1 and CDR2: GTSNPN, SVGIG (reference sequence). CDR3 length: 20 amino acids. CDR3 bases: TGTGCCTGGAGTGTAAGATTGGCGTCTAGCGGGAGGGACTTGGTCAATGAGCAGTTCTTC. Translation gives CAWSVRLASSGRDLVNEQFF.

The sample holds one count of this clone. The V and J genes are TRBV4-1 and TRBJ2-5; a weak D match, TRBD2 (6 bases). Germline CDR1 reads MGHRA; CDR2 reads YSYEKL. The CDR3 has 13 residues. V was pared by 2 bases and J by 5 bases, with 9 bases between. The CDR3 DNA follows: TGCGCCAGCAGCCAACTGGGACTGGAGACCCAGTACTTC. Protein sequence: CASSQLGLETQYF.

The CDR3 DNA sequence: TGTGCCAGCAGCTTAGTGACAGAAGAGACCCAGTACTTC. Residues: CASSLVTEETQYF. The chain employs TRBV7-2 and TRBJ2-5; D possibly corresponds to TRBD1 (5 bases). V lost 1 base, J lost 3 bases, and 6 bases lay in between. The CDR3 extends over 13 amino acids. The V gene's germline CDR1 is SGHTA and CDR2 FQGNSA. The whole variable domain, remainder taken from reference TRBV7-2 and TRBJ2-5, is GAGVSQSPSNKVTEKGKDVELRCDPISGHTALYWYRQSLGQGLEFLIYFQGNSAPDKSGLPSDRFSAERTGGSVSTLTIQRTQQEDSAVYLCASSLVTEETQYFGPGTRLLVL.

This sequence joins TRBV5-8 and TRBJ1-2; D possibly corresponds to TRBD1 (6 bases). This CDR3 contains 14 residues. V was shortened by 1 base and J by 6 bases, with 13 bases between the two germline ends. Germline V gives CDR1 SGHTS, CDR2 YDEGEE. The CDR3: CASSLKLGAHGYTF. CDR3 sequence (DNA): TGTGCCAGCAGCTTGAAGCTGGGGGCCCATGGCTACACCTTC.

V gene TRBV5-4 combines with J gene TRBJ2-7, with TRBD2 as a possible D gene (6 bases). V lost 0 bases to trimming and J lost 3 bases, with 10 bases between them. This CDR3 is built from 14 residues. Germline V CDR1 and CDR2: SGHNT, YYREEE (reference sequence). CDR3 coding DNA: TGTGCCAGCAGCTTGGGGGGGGTAGGCTACGAGCAGTACTTC. Protein product: CASSLGGVGYEQYF.

The CDR3 loop is CAWNRQLNTEAFF. In nucleotides, the CDR3 is TGTGCCTGGAACAGACAGCTGAACACTGAAGCTTTCTTT. J is TRBJ1-1 and V is TRBV30; D is possibly TRBD1 (5 bases). Germline CDR1 GTSNPN, CDR2 SVGIG (reference sequence). Trimming took 4 bases from V and 0 from J, leaving 9 bases between them. The CDR3 is 13 amino acids.

Worth noting for this clone: At one end, the junction sequence differs from germline, possibly due to a read error. This sequence joins TRBV5-6 and TRBJ1-2, with 7 nucleotides matching TRBD1. This CDR3 has 14 amino acids. Germline V lookup: CDR1 SGHDT, CDR2 YYEEEE. CDR3: CASSVGQATYGYTF. The CDR3 DNA follows: TGTGCCAGCAGCGTCGGACAGGCAACCTATGGCTACACTTTC.

The V gene is TRBV3-1 (or the pseudogene TRBV3-2), the J gene TRBJ1-1; D perhaps matches TRBD1 (5 bases). Germline CDR1 and CDR2: LGHDT and YNNKEL (reference sequence). The CDR3 is 14 amino acids. The germline V and J ends were trimmed by 5 bases and 6 bases, with 16 bases remaining between them. CDR3 residues: CASSYWTGEAEAFF. Written as DNA, the CDR3 is TGTGCCAGCAGCTACTGGACGGGGGAAGCTGAAGCTTTCTTT.

J is TRBJ1-6 and V is TRBV28; no reliable D call. Trimming shortened V by 3 bases and J by 13 bases, and 10 bases separated the two germline ends. Per the germline V gene, CDR1 is MDHEN and CDR2 is SYDVKM. CDR3 length: 12 residues. CDR3 protein: CASSFMEGPLHF. CDR3 nucleotide sequence: TGTGCCAGCAGTTTTATGGAGGGTCCCCTCCACTTT.

The CDR3 DNA reads TGTGCCAGCAGTCCCCGTAATAGCAATCAGCCCCAGCATTTT. Protein: CASSPRNSNQPQHF. The J gene is TRBJ1-5, the V gene TRBV28; D unresolved. Trimming removed 5 bases at V and 0 bases at J, with 8 bases between. Germline-derived CDR1 and CDR2 are MDHEN and SYDVKM. The CDR3 sequence is 14 residues long.

The chain couples TRBV5-4 to TRBJ1-6; TRBD1 agrees at 9 bases. This CDR3 region has 15 residues. Looked up from germline, CDR1 is SGHNT and CDR2 is YYREEE (reference sequence). Unmatched junction bases numbered 9, after V lost 5 bases and J lost 9 bases. CDR3 residues: CASSSDRGKGSPLHF. In DNA form, the CDR3 reads TGTGCCAGCAGTTCAGACAGGGGGAAGGGTTCACCCCTCCACTTT.

This clone was recorded only once. The V and J genes are TRBV7-9 and TRBJ1-3, with D unclear. Germline lookup yields CDR1 SEHNR and CDR2 FQNEAQ (reference sequence). V gave up 5 bases and J gave up 4 bases, with 12 bases separating them. The CDR3 length is 14 residues. Here the CDR3 reads CASSHFSGGNTIYF. The CDR3 region has the DNA TGTGCCAGCAGCCATTTTTCGGGAGGAAACACCATATATTTT.

The chain has TRBV7-2 and TRBJ2-3, with TRBD2 matching over 10 bases. This CDR3 region has 18 residues. J lost 4 bases, V lost 1 base, and 11 bases had no gene match. Germline CDR1 and CDR2: SGHTA and FQGNSA. The CDR3 DNA reads as TGTGCCAGCAGCTTAGGTCTAGCGGGGGCCACGGGGGCAGATACGCAGTATTTT. Protein product: CASSLGLAGATGADTQYF.

The V call is TRBV4-1, the J call TRBJ2-5; D possibly corresponds to TRBD2 (5 bases). V dropped 5 bases and J dropped 5 bases, with 18 bases sitting between them. CDR1 and CDR2 from the germline V gene are MGHRA and YSYEKL. This CDR3 spans 15 amino acids. The CDR3 protein is CASSAQGLPWETQYF. CDR3 DNA sequence: TGCGCCAGCAGCGCTCAAGGACTTCCTTGGGAGACCCAGTACTTC.

This clone has only one observation. The V and J genes are TRBV7-2 and TRBJ2-7; 8 bases fit TRBD2. After removal of 1 base from V and 7 bases from J, the junction contained 9 bases not matched to a gene. The CDR3 has 15 amino acids. In germline, CDR1 is SGHTA, CDR2 FQGNSA. CDR3 region: CASSLGRTSFREQYF. DNA for the CDR3: TGTGCCAGCAGCTTAGGAAGGACTAGCTTCCGGGAGCAGTACTTC.

The chain combines TRBV13 with TRBJ1-1, with 7 bases matching TRBD1. V shed 4 bases, J shed 5 bases, and the junction held 10 bases outside the gene matches. Germline V gene lookup returns CDR1 PRHDT and CDR2 FYEKMQ (reference sequence). This CDR3 is 15 amino acids long. CDR3 DNA sequence: TGTGCCAGCAGCTCGGGACAGTCTGTTTTGACTGAAGCTTTCTTT. This encodes CASSSGQSVLTEAFF.

The chain carries TRBV6-5 and TRBJ1-2; a weak D match, TRBD1 (5 bases). Germline loops: CDR1 MNHEY, CDR2 SVGAGI. V shed 5 bases and J shed 2 bases, with 12 bases lying between them. The CDR3 is made up of 14 amino acids. Here the CDR3 reads CASSTGTPNYGYTF. CDR3 coding DNA: TGTGCCAGCAGTACCGGGACTCCGAACTATGGCTACACCTTC.

The chain couples TRBV18 to TRBJ2-2; 7 nucleotides align to TRBD2. Germline assignment: CDR1 KGHSH and CDR2 LQKENI. V lost 6 bases, J lost 1 base, and 8 bases stayed unmatched. This CDR3 is built from 16 residues. The CDR3 nucleotides read TGTGCCAGCTCCTCCTCATTAGCGGGGAACACCGGGGAGCTGTTTTTT. It specifies CASSSSLAGNTGELFF.

The chain uses TRBV6-4 and TRBJ2-3, with D possibly being TRBD1 (5 bases). The CDR3 is 13 residues long. The V end was cut by 4 bases, the J end by 8 bases, with 13 bases between. Looked up from germline, CDR1 is MRHNA and CDR2 is SNTAGT. The CDR3 protein is CASSVVMQGTQYF. The CDR3 region has the DNA TGTGCCAGCAGTGTAGTTATGCAGGGTACGCAGTATTTT.